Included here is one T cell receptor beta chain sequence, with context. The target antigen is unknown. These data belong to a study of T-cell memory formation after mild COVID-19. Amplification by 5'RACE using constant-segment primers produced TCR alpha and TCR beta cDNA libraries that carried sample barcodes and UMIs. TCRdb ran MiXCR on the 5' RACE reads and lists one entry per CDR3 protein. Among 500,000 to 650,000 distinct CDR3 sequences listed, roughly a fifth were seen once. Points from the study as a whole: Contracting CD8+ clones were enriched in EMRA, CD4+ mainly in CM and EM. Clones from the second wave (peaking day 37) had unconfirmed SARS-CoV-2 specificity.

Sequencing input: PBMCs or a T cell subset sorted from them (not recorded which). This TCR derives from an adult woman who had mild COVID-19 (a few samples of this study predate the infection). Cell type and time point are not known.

CDR3 amino acids: CASSPNGGMAETQYF. For the CDR3, the DNA is TGTGCCAGCAGCCCCAACGGGGGTATGGCGGAGACCCAGTACTTC. V and J are TRBV9 and TRBJ2-5, with a tentative D call TRBD2 (6 bases). The V gene lost 4 bases and the J gene lost 5 bases, with 18 bases spanning the gap. Germline-derived CDR1 and CDR2 are SGDLS and YYNGEE. There are 15 residues in the CDR3.